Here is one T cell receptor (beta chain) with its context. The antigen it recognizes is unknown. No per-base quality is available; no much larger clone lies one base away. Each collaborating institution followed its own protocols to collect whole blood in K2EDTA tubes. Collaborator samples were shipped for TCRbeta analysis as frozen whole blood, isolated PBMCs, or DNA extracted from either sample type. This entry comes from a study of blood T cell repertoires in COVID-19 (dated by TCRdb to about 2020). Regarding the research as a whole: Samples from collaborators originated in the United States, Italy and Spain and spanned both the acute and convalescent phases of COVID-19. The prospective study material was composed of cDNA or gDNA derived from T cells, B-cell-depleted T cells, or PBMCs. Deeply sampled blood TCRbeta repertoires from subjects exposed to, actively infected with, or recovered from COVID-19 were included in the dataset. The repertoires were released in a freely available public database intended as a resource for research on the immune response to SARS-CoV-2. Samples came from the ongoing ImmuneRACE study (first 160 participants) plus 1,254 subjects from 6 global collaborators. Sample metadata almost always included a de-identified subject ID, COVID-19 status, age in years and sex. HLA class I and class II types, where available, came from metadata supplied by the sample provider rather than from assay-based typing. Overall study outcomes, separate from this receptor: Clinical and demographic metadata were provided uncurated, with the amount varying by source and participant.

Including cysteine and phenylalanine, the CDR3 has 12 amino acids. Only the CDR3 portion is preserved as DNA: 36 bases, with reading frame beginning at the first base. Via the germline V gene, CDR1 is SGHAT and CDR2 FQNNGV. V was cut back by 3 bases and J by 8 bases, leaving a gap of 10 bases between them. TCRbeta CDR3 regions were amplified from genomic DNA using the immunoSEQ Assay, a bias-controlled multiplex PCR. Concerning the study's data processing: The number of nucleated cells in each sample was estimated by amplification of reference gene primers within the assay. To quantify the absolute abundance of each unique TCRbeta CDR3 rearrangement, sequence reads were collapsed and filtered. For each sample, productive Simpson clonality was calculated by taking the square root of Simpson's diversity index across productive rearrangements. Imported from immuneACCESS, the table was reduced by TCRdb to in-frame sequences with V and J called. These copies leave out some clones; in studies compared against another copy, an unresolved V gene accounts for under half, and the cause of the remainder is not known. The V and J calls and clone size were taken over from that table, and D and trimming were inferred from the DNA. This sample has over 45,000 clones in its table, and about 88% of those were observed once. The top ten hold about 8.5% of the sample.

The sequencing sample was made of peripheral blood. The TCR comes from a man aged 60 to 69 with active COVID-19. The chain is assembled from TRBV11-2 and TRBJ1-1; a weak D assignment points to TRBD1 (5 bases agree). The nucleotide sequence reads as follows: TGTGCCAGCAGCTTCGGGGCGGGAGAAGCTTTCTTT. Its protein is CASSFGAGEAFF.